Reported below is one TCR beta chain. This sample is part of a study of blood T cell repertoires in COVID-19. Study-level information: T cells, B-cell-depleted T cells, or PBMCs provided the cDNA or gDNA that served as material.

There are 15 residues in the CDR3. V dropped 10 bases and J dropped 0 bases, with 17 bases sitting between them. Germline lookup yields CDR1 MNHEY and CDR2 SVGAGI. As processed by the authors: The assay estimated nucleated cells by amplifying reference gene primers. The repertoire was sequenced with immunoSEQ multiplex PCR; TCRdb's copy has only in-frame clones and lacks some. The V and J calls and clone size are taken from that table; D and trimming were inferred from the DNA. The repertoire consists of 90,000 to 130,000 clones, with approximately 90% occurring once and the leading ten covering roughly 3.3%.

This chain joins TRBV6-5 and TRBJ2-3, with D perhaps TRBD1 (5 bases). The sequencing sample was made of peripheral blood. The receptor comes from a woman in her forties or fifties with acute or convalescent COVID-19. Written as DNA, the CDR3 is TGTGCCATCCCGGCAGGGCCGTCTAGCACAGATACGCAGTATTTT. This encodes CAIPAGPSSTDTQYF.